This T cell receptor (beta chain) was documented in a study of blood T cell repertoires in COVID-19. About the study: Whether acute or convalescent, the COVID-19 samples came from the United States, Italy and Spain. Sources were T cells, B-cell-depleted T cells, or PBMCs; the material itself was cDNA or gDNA.

Methods used by the authors: Reference gene primer amplification gave nucleated cell count estimates. The repertoire was sequenced with immunoSEQ multiplex PCR; TCRdb's copy has only in-frame clones and lacks some. The V and J calls and clone size come from that table; D and trimming were worked out from the DNA. Of approximately 170,000 clones listed, around 86% are singletons. Seattle patient enrollment occurred during active infection, with longitudinal follow-up thereafter. CDR3 length: 16 residues. The V and J ends lost 4 bases and 6 bases, in that order; junction bases with no gene match: 11. CDR1 and CDR2 from the germline V gene are SGHTA and FQGTGA.

The sequence was obtained from a woman older than 75 with COVID-19, enrolled during active disease. J is TRBJ2-3 and V is TRBV7-3; the match to TRBD1 covers 9 bases. Input material: peripheral blood. The CDR3 spells CASSSSGTGSRDTQYF. The CDR3 nucleotides read TGTGCCAGCAGCTCCTCCGGGACAGGGTCCCGGGATACGCAGTATTTT.